This entry lists 27 T cell receptor beta chains sequenced from one sample in a study of blood T cell repertoires in COVID-19. The repertoire was sequenced with immunoSEQ multiplex PCR; TCRdb's copy has only in-frame clones and lacks some. The table shows about 37,000 clones, with under 90% occurring only once. Sequenced input: peripheral blood. These TCRs come from a human donor in a cohort sampled during active COVID-19.

The rearrangement uses TRBV9 and TRBJ1-6, with D perhaps TRBD1 (5 bases). The V gene lost 4 bases and the J gene lost 4 bases, with 15 bases spanning the gap. CDR1 SGDLS and CDR2 YYNGEE come from the germline V gene. The CDR3 consists of 16 residues. For the CDR3, the DNA is TGTGCCAGCAGCCCCTCCGGGGGGAGTTATAATTCACCCCTCCACTTT. It is translated as CASSPSGGSYNSPLHF.

This clone showed up just a few times. The chain combines TRBV27 with TRBJ1-2; 12 bases are shared with TRBD1. CDR1 is MNHEY, CDR2 SMNVEV, per germline (reference sequence). This CDR3 has 15 amino acids. Trimming took 5 bases from V and 4 from J; bases not matched to a gene: 5. The CDR3 loop is CASSTGTGGSYGYTF. CDR3 coding DNA: TGTGCCAGCAGTACCGGGACAGGGGGCAGCTATGGCTACACCTTC.

The gene calls are TRBV5-1 and TRBJ1-1; possibly TRBD1 for D (5 bases). V was pared by 9 bases and J by 6 bases, with 18 bases between. Per germline, CDR1 SGHRS and CDR2 YFSETQ. The CDR3 spans 13 residues. The CDR3 sequence: CATSSQGGPEAFF. CDR3 coding DNA: TGCGCCACCTCGTCGCAGGGTGGCCCTGAAGCTTTCTTT.

The chain is built from TRBV15 and TRBJ1-1; a weak D match, TRBD1 (6 bases). CDR1 LNHNV and CDR2 YYDKDF come from the germline V gene (reference sequence). The CDR3 is made up of 14 amino acids. V lost 1 base to trimming and J lost 1 base, with 7 bases between them. The CDR3 spells CATSRAGQNTEAFF. The CDR3 DNA reads as TGTGCCACCAGCAGAGCGGGACAGAACACTGAAGCTTTCTTT.

The rearrangement uses TRBV7-2 and TRBJ2-5, with D possibly being TRBD2 (6 bases). The CDR3 is 15 amino acids. The germline V gene has CDR1 SGHTA and CDR2 FQGNSA. V lost 3 bases to trimming and J lost 0 bases, with 11 bases between them. CDR3 sequence reads: CASSFVGGNQETQYF. CDR3 bases: TGTGCCAGCAGCTTCGTGGGAGGAAACCAAGAGACCCAGTACTTC.

This rearrangement joins TRBV30 to TRBJ1-1, with 10 positions matching TRBD1. The CDR3 consists of 17 residues. V lost 1 base and J lost 0; bases outside the gene matches: 8. The germline CDR1 and CDR2 sequences are GTSNPN and SVGIG (reference sequence). The CDR3 is CAWSGGTGVLMNTEAFF. For the CDR3, the DNA is TGTGCCTGGAGTGGAGGGACAGGGGTTTTGATGAACACTGAAGCTTTCTTT.

This clone was seen once. The chain uses TRBV6-5 and TRBJ1-1; TRBD1 aligns across 10 bases. This CDR3 is 14 amino acids long. Germline values: CDR1 MNHEY, CDR2 SVGAGI. Trimming cost V 7 bases and J 3 bases; bases outside gene matches: 5. CDR3 residues: CASTPDRGDTEAFF. DNA for the CDR3: TGTGCCAGCACCCCGGACAGGGGGGACACTGAAGCTTTCTTT.

This clone was recorded only once. The chain is built from TRBV18 and TRBJ1-1, with D perhaps matching TRBD1 (5 bases). Germline values: CDR1 KGHSH, CDR2 LQKENI. With 6 bases removed from V and 0 bases from J, the gap between germline ends came to 11 bases. CDR3 length: 14 amino acids. For the CDR3, the DNA is TGTGCCAGCTCGCGGACACAGCTGAACACTGAAGCTTTCTTT. It is translated as CASSRTQLNTEAFF.

The chain links TRBV9 to TRBJ2-2; D perhaps matches TRBD2 (5 bases). With 0 bases removed from V and 4 bases from J, the gap between germline ends came to 13 bases. Per the germline V gene, CDR1 is SGDLS and CDR2 is YYNGEE. The CDR3 contains 16 residues. The CDR3 nucleotides read TGTGCCAGCAGCGTAGTGTCGAGGGAAGGCACCGGGGAGCTGTTTTTT. This gives the protein CASSVVSREGTGELFF. The variable domain in full, with the rest retrieved from reference TRBV9 and TRBJ2-2, is DSGVTQTPKHLITATGQRVTLRCSPRSGDLSVYWYQQSLDQGLQFLIQYYNGEERAKGNILERFSAQQFPDLHSELNLSSLELGDSALYFCASSVVSREGTGELFFGEGSRLTVL.

The rearrangement links TRBV3-1 (or the pseudogene TRBV3-2) to TRBJ2-3; 7 nucleotides line up with TRBD1. The CDR3 is 15 amino acids. The junction had 8 bases not matched to a gene; V was cut back by 6 bases and J by 2 bases. Germline V gene lookup returns CDR1 LGHDT and CDR2 YNNKEL (reference sequence). As DNA, the CDR3 is TGTGCCAGCAGTCATCCCGGGACAGCCACAGATACGCAGTATTTT. This gives the protein CASSHPGTATDTQYF.

On this clone itself: One end of the junction varies from germline; a read error may be responsible. J is TRBJ1-1 and V is TRBV10-2, with TRBD1 matching 9 bases. The CDR3 consists of 14 residues. CDR1 WSHSY and CDR2 SAAADI come from the germline V gene. CDR3 DNA: TGCGCCAGCACTGAGACAGGGGGGAGCACTGAAGCTTTCTTT. Translating it yields CASTETGGSTEAFF.

The rearrangement uses TRBV3-1 (or the pseudogene TRBV3-2) and TRBJ2-7, with D possibly TRBD2 on 5 matching bases. With 2 bases removed from V and 6 bases from J, the gap between germline ends came to 11 bases. CDR3 length equals 13 residues. Germline CDR1 reads LGHDT; CDR2 reads YNNKEL (reference sequence). The CDR3 nucleotides are TGTGCCAGCAGCCAACTAGCTGGTGGCGAGCAGTACTTC. It is translated as CASSQLAGGEQYF.

The V call is TRBV7-8, the J call TRBJ2-7; D possibly corresponds to TRBD1 (6 bases). The CDR3 runs 16 residues. Germline V gene sequence: CDR1 SGHVS, CDR2 FQNEAQ. The germline V and J ends were trimmed by 1 base and 0 bases, with 13 bases remaining between them. The CDR3 loop is CASSLGSTGFSYEQYF. The CDR3 DNA is TGTGCCAGCAGCTTAGGGAGCACAGGGTTCTCCTACGAGCAGTACTTC.

This clone was seen a single time. The genes are TRBV7-9 and TRBJ2-3; TRBD2 agrees at 14 bases. Trimming at V came to 6 bases and at J to 2 bases, leaving 7 bases not matched to a gene. Germline loops: CDR1 SEHNR, CDR2 FQNEAQ (reference sequence). The CDR3 covers 17 residues. CDR3 in DNA: TGTGCCAGCAGTCCTGGACTAGCGGGGGGTTACACAGATACGCAGTATTTT. As protein: CASSPGLAGGYTDTQYF.

V is TRBV5-6 and J is TRBJ2-7; 11 bases fit TRBD2. The CDR3 is 14 amino acids. CDR1 is SGHDT and CDR2 is YYEEEE in the germline V gene. Trimming removed 1 base from V and 6 bases from J; junction bases left unmatched: 3. The CDR3 DNA reads as TGTGCCAGCAGCTTGCGGCTAGCGGGGGGCGAGCAGTACTTC. It specifies CASSLRLAGGEQYF.

The chain is built from TRBV6-5 and TRBJ2-7, with a tentative D call TRBD2 (5 bases). Per the germline V gene, CDR1 is MNHEY and CDR2 is SVGAGI. The V and J ends lost 7 bases and 5 bases respectively, with 15 bases between them. The CDR3 totals 13 residues. DNA for the CDR3: TGTGCCAGCACCCCGCCGGGGTTGGACGAGCAGTACTTC. Translating it yields CASTPPGLDEQYF.

The chain employs TRBV9 and TRBJ2-2; 16 bases align to TRBD2. This CDR3 contains 15 residues. The V gene's germline CDR1 is SGDLS and CDR2 YYNGEE. V shed 2 bases and J 13 bases; nucleotides not matched to a gene: 5. CDR3 sequence: CASSVGGLAGGRLFF. CDR3 nucleotides: TGTGCCAGCAGCGTCGGGGGACTAGCGGGAGGGAGGCTGTTTTTT. Combining the CDR3 with reference TRBV9 and TRBJ2-2 gives the whole variable domain DSGVTQTPKHLITATGQRVTLRCSPRSGDLSVYWYQQSLDQGLQFLIQYYNGEERAKGNILERFSAQQFPDLHSELNLSSLELGDSALYFCASSVGGLAGGRLFFGEGSRLTVL.

The chain employs TRBV25-1 and TRBJ2-1, with D possibly TRBD1 on 5 matching bases. The CDR3 runs to 15 residues. V was cut by 2 bases and J by 1 base, with 9 bases left in between. Germline CDR1 reads MGHDK; CDR2 reads SYGVNS. The CDR3 is CASSEHRSSYNEQFF. CDR3 DNA: TGTGCCAGCAGTGAACACAGGAGTTCCTACAATGAGCAGTTCTTC.

The rearrangement uses TRBV10-3 and TRBJ2-3, with 9 bases fitting TRBD1. J gave up 4 bases and V 7 bases, and 21 bases lay outside the gene matches. Germline V gene data show CDR1 as ENHRY and CDR2 as SYGVKD. The CDR3 spans 19 residues. CDR3 in amino acids: CAIKDSGYRPGQGPDTQYF. The CDR3 nucleotides are TGTGCCATCAAAGATTCCGGATACCGACCGGGACAGGGCCCAGATACGCAGTATTTT.

The chain joins TRBV5-1 to TRBJ2-5; 9 bases align to TRBD2. With V trimmed by 1 base and J by 2 bases, 6 bases remained unmatched. There are 16 residues in the CDR3. The V gene's germline CDR1 is SGHRS and CDR2 YFSETQ. The CDR3 coding sequence is TGCGCCAGCAGCTTGACGAGCGGGGGGAAACAAGAGACCCAGTACTTC. Amino acid sequence: CASSLTSGGKQETQYF. The variable domain in full, completed from reference TRBV5-1 and TRBJ2-5, reads KAGVTQTPRYLIKTRGQQVTLSCSPISGHRSVSWYQQTPGQGLQFLFEYFSETQRNKGNFPGRFSGRQFSNSRSEMNVSTLELGDSALYLCASSLTSGGKQETQYFGPGTRLLVL.

Only one count was recorded for this clone. The chain links TRBV9 to TRBJ2-4; possible D gene TRBD2, 7 bases. The V gene lost 4 bases and the J gene lost 8 bases, with 22 bases spanning the gap. CDR1 is SGDLS, CDR2 YYNGEE, per germline. This CDR3 is 16 amino acids long. The CDR3: CASSLRGGATGDIQYF. For the CDR3, the DNA is TGTGCCAGCAGCCTCCGAGGGGGGGCCACTGGGGACATTCAGTACTTC.

The V gene is TRBV4-3, the J gene TRBJ2-7, with 13 nucleotides matching TRBD2. V gave up 0 bases and J gave up 6 bases; unmatched junction bases: 5. This CDR3 has 16 residues. Per germline, CDR1 LGHNA and CDR2 YSLEER. The CDR3 DNA follows: TGCGCCAGCAGCCAAGAAGGACTAGCGGGAGCGGGCGAGCAGTACTTC. As protein: CASSQEGLAGAGEQYF.

This clone was detected only once. The chain has TRBV7-2 and TRBJ2-7; the match to TRBD2 covers 7 bases. The CDR3 extends over 17 amino acids. Germline CDR1 SGHTA, CDR2 FQGNSA. The trim removed 5 bases at V and 4 bases at J, leaving 17 bases unmatched. CDR3 loop: CASSLPPAGSSEYEQYF. The CDR3 bases are TGTGCCAGCAGCCTACCCCCAGCGGGGTCCTCGGAATACGAGCAGTACTTC. Variable domain in full (rest from reference TRBV7-2 and TRBJ2-7): GAGVSQSPSNKVTEKGKDVELRCDPISGHTALYWYRQSLGQGLEFLIYFQGNSAPDKSGLPSDRFSAERTGGSVSTLTIQRTQQEDSAVYLCASSLPPAGSSEYEQYFGPGTRLTVT.

The rearrangement links TRBV6-5 to TRBJ2-6, with 7 bases fitting TRBD2. V lost 8 bases and J lost 0; bases outside the gene matches: 1. Germline CDR1 MNHEY, CDR2 SVGAGI. This CDR3 spans 14 amino acids. CDR3 loop: CASGGGSGANVLTF. The DNA for the CDR3 is TGTGCCAGCGGGGGGGGCTCTGGGGCCAACGTCCTGACTTTC.

The chain recombines TRBV6-5 with TRBJ1-5, with D possibly matching TRBD1 (6 bases). Germline-derived CDR1 and CDR2 are MNHEY and SVGAGI. The length of the CDR3 is 14 residues. Trimming shortened V by 5 bases and J by 5 bases, and 13 bases separated the two germline ends. The CDR3 reads CASSKRQADQPQHF. The CDR3, as DNA: TGTGCCAGCAGTAAACGACAGGCAGATCAGCCCCAGCATTTT.

The chain is built from TRBV18 and TRBJ1-5, with D maybe TRBD1 (6 bases). CDR3 length equals 15 residues. Germline CDR1 reads KGHSH; CDR2 reads LQKENI. V lost 5 bases to trimming and J lost 2 bases, with 13 bases between them. CDR3 sequence: CASSGQPLGNQPQHF. The CDR3, as DNA: TGTGCCAGCTCAGGACAGCCCTTAGGCAATCAGCCCCAGCATTTT.

The V and J genes are TRBV4-2 and TRBJ2-1, with 7 bases that match TRBD1. Germline CDR1 LGHNA, CDR2 YNFKEQ. This CDR3 has 16 residues. Trimming took 0 bases from V and 2 from J; bases not matched to a gene: 4. As DNA, the CDR3 is TGTGCCAGCAGCCAAGATGACAGGGAGACCTACAATGAGCAGTTCTTC. Translating gives CASSQDDRETYNEQFF.